This T cell receptor (beta chain) is from a study of blood T cells in healthy people across ages. The germline V gene encodes CDR1 SGHTA and CDR2 FQGNSA. This CDR3 has 13 amino acids. V was cut by 5 bases and J by 8 bases, with 15 bases left in between. This clonotype was detected only a few times. A second PCR of about 7 to 11 cycles used a sample-barcoded 5' primer and a J-beta primer mix. In TCRdb, the 5' RACE reads were re-called with MiXCR into one record per CDR3 protein. Of around 1,800,000 distinct CDR3 sequences detected, 30% to 40% appear once; the ten largest clones hold 23%. This sequence originates from a human donor in good health. Sequencing used blood. The chain carries TRBV7-2 and TRBJ1-2; D uncertain. CDR3 DNA sequence: TGTGCCAGCAGCCCCCGCCCTGCCGGGGGCTACACCTTC. It encodes CASSPRPAGGYTF.